This T cell receptor (beta chain) was recovered during a study of shared clonotypes between healthy human individuals. The overall study: A couple of women and three men aged 18 to 49 made up the donors.

This table comes from immunoSEQ multiplex PCR, and its TCRdb copy is limited to in-frame clones, with some not included. The sample comprises roughly 2.2 million clones, about 92% of which are singletons, and 0.39% rests with the top ten. The donors were all Caucasian adults (living in Nashville, Tennessee). CD4+ cells underwent separation, giving CD45RA+ naive and CD45RA-negative memory subsets. The V end was cut by 5 bases, the J end by 1 base, with 14 bases between. This CDR3 comprises 15 residues. Germline V lookup: CDR1 SNHLY, CDR2 FYNNEI. Sequencing was carried out using naive CD4+ T cells from PBMCs. Noted subset: CD45RA+ positively selected. The chain uses TRBV2 and TRBJ1-1; D is perhaps TRBD1 (5 bases). The receptor comes from a man between 18 and 35 years old in good health. Some clones in this sample may be carry-over from other donors' samples. This CDR3 reads CASSSQGMENTEAFF. For the CDR3, the DNA is TGTGCCAGCAGTTCTCAGGGAATGGAGAACACTGAAGCTTTCTTT.